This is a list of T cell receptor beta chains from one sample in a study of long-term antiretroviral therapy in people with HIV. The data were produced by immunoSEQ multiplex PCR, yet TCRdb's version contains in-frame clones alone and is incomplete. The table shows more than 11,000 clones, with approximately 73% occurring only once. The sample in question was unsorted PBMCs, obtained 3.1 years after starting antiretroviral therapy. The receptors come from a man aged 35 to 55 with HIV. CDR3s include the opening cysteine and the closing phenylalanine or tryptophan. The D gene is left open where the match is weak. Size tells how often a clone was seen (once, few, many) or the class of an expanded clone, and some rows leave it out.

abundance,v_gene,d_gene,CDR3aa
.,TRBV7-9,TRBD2,CASSFGLVGTDTQYF
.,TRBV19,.,CASSIGQESGYEQYF
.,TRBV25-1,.,CASSDLNKRKLFF
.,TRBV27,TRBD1,CASSLSTGGINQPQHF
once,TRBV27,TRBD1,CASRRRGQGNTEAFF
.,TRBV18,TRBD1,CASSPNDRGNQPQHF
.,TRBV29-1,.,CSVENQGAEQYF
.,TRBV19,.,CATFDPGSNQPQHF
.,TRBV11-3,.,CASSLGPGQGHEKLFF
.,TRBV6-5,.,CASSSQGMSTEAFF
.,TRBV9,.,CASSVGEGPYNSPLHF
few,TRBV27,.,CASSWDNGYNSPLHF
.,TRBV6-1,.,CASSDGAVNEKLFF
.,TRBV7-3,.,CASSLMGGESDEQYF
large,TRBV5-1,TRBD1,CASSFGTGNEKLFF
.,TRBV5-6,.,CASSFTRGETQYF
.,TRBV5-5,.,CASSAQDYGYTF
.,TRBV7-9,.,CASSLGAYNEQFF
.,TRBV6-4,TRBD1,CASRSTGVDSPLHF
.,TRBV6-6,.,CASSYGQIYNEQFF
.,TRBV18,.,CASSLGHSSGNTIYF
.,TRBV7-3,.,CASSLWAGEAEAFF
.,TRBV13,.,CASSLRVEGELFF
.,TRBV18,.,CASSPSMNTEAFF
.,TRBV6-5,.,CASRPWAGEGYEQYF
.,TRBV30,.,CAWSVDSPGRNEQFF
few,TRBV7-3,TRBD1,CASSLSGGDGYTF
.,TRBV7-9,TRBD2,CASTQGASGGAGEQFF
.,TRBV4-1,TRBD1,CASSPGTGVNQPQHF
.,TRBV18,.,CASSPELGQPQHF
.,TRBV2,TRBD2,CASHIAGGYEQYF
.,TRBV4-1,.,CASSQDSGQHYGYTF
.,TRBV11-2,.,CASSSLMNTEAFF
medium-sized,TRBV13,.,CASSLTDGLNTEAFF
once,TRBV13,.,CASTLTTEQNSEAFF
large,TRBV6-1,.,CASSAQGNQETQYF
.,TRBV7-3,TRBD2,CASSSRAGGPADTQYF
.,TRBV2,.,CASSEMMEERDGYTF
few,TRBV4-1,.,CASSQADLGDEQYF
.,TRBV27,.,CASSLYGAIGTEAFF
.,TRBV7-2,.,CASSSNAGSLQETQYF
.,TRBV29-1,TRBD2,CSVEGTSGGLTGELFF
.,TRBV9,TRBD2,CASSPGLLSYNEQFF
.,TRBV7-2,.,CASSLGGTGNQPQHF
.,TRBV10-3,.,CAIITDGYSYEQYF
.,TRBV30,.,CAWSGSRGTEAFF